This TCR beta chain was profiled in a study of T-cell reconstitution after alpha-beta-depleted transplantation in children. Study-level points and caveats: It was reported that alpha-beta T cells came from several hundred expanded graft clones (about two months after transplant).

This clonotype showed up just a few times. Its antigen is as yet unknown. Unique molecular identifiers tagged the TCRbeta library. TCRdb redid the calling of the PCR reads with MiXCR, one entry per CDR3 protein. Among 500,000 to 750,000 distinct CDR3 sequences listed, approximately 13% were seen once. Germline trimming cut 0 bases from V and 1 base from J; bases unmatched to any gene: 7. The CDR3 consists of 17 residues. From germline, CDR1 is SQVTM and CDR2 ANQGSEA. Sequences were derived from PBMCs, mostly from graft donor cells, sampled 360 days after TCRalphabeta/CD19-depleted stem cell transplant. This receptor was obtained from a male patient younger than 18 who had a stem cell transplant for acute myeloid leukemia, so the T cells may come from the graft donor. The chain carries TRBV29-1 and TRBJ2-5, with 11 positions matching TRBD2. The CDR3 loop reads CSVEDFSSGGLQETQYF. CDR3 in DNA: TGCAGCGTTGAAGATTTTTCTAGCGGGGGGCTCCAAGAGACCCAGTACTTC.